This entry lists 4 T cell receptor beta chains sequenced from one sample in a study of T cells after yellow fever vaccination. TCRdb processed the 5' RACE reads anew with MiXCR; each CDR3 protein has one entry. The sample lists some 170,000 distinct CDR3 sequences; about a tenth were seen once. The source was CD8+ T cells sorted from PBMCs, collected 45 days after the yellow fever booster vaccination. The receptor set was obtained from a man aged 18 to 29 who received the YFV17D yellow fever vaccine.

This clonotype has a count of ten or more. V gene TRBV4-3 combines with J gene TRBJ2-3; D not resolved. The CDR3 loop spans 15 amino acids. The V end was cut by 0 bases, the J end by 1 base, with 8 bases between. Looked up from germline, CDR1 is LGHNA and CDR2 is YSLEER. CDR3 in amino acids: CASSQDKQRTDTQYF. The CDR3 DNA sequence: TGCGCCAGCAGCCAAGATAAACAGCGCACAGATACGCAGTATTTT.

This clonotype occurred many times. This CDR3 is CASSYGGALNEQFF. The CDR3, as DNA: TGTGCCAGCAGTTATGGGGGGGCCCTCAATGAGCAGTTCTTC. The gene calls are TRBV6-6 and TRBJ2-1, with D possibly being TRBD2 (7 bases). This CDR3 has 14 residues. V was trimmed by 3 bases and J by 6 bases, leaving 12 bases between them. Germline assignment: CDR1 MNHNY and CDR2 SVGAGI (reference sequence).

This clonotype was seen a few times. V and J are TRBV20-1 and TRBJ2-2; D gene unclear. Germline CDR1 and CDR2: DFQATT and SNEGSKA (reference sequence). CDR3 size: 14 residues. Trimming removed 0 bases at V and 5 bases at J, with 10 bases between. DNA for the CDR3: TGCAGTGCTAGAGATGTTTACTTAACCGGGGAGCTGTTTTTT. Protein: CSARDVYLTGELFF.

This clonotype was detected ten times or more. The chain combines TRBV29-1 with TRBJ1-1; D is undetermined. The germline V and J ends were trimmed by 4 bases and 0 bases, with 6 bases remaining between them. This CDR3 is 12 amino acids long. Germline assignment: CDR1 SQVTM and CDR2 ANQGSEA. CDR3 DNA: TGCAGCGTTGGACGGATGAACACTGAAGCTTTCTTT. It is translated as CSVGRMNTEAFF.